Below are 13 T cell receptor beta chains sequenced from a single sample in a study of molecular identifiers for immune sequencing clone quantification. TCRdb processed the PCR reads anew with MiXCR; each CDR3 protein has one entry. This table holds hundreds of thousands of distinct CDR3 sequences, 25% found once. The sample comprised naive CD8+ T cells from blood, with Jurkat cell RNA spiked in. Subset of the sample: FACS-sorted CD8+CD4-CCR7+CD45RA+ naive T cells. These receptors all come from a human donor in good health. Some libraries in this study had Jurkat cell RNA spiked in.

In this sample, this clonotype turned up once. This sequence may be a read error, since a much larger clone differs from it by one base. V gene TRBV12-3 or TRBV12-4 combines with J gene TRBJ2-2, with 7 bases identical to TRBD1. The CDR3 spans 13 residues. The CDR3 reads CAGSLGGPGELFF. The CDR3 nucleotides are TGTGCCGGCAGTTTAGGGGGCCCCGGGGAGCTGTTTTTT.

This clonotype was seen ten or more times. The chain couples TRBV20-1 to TRBJ2-1; no reliable D call. CDR1 and CDR2 from the germline V gene are DFQATT and SNEGSKA (reference sequence). Trimming took 3 bases from V and 8 from J, leaving 11 bases between them. This CDR3 has 12 residues. The CDR3 coding sequence is TGCAGTGCTAGGAGCGAGGTGTATGAGCAGTTCTTC. This encodes CSARSEVYEQFF.

This clonotype showed up just a few times. This could be a read error, since a much larger clone is one nucleotide away. V and J are TRBV29-1 and TRBJ2-3, with TRBD2 matching over 8 bases. Germline CDR1 and CDR2: SQVTM and ANQGSEA. CDR3 length equals 16 residues. CDR3 nucleotide sequence: TGCGGCGTTGAGTTTGTCTCGGGACTAGTTGCAGATACGCAGTATTTT. As protein: CGVEFVSGLVADTQYF.

This clonotype was detected many times. V usage is TRBV7-2 and J usage is TRBJ2-3, with 11 bases lining up with TRBD2. V gave up 5 bases and J gave up 2 bases; unmatched junction bases: 3. This CDR3 comprises 15 residues. CDR1 and CDR2 (germline): SGHTA, FQGNSA. CDR3 nucleotides: TGTGCCAGCAGCCGACTAGCGGGGCCCACAGATACGCAGTATTTT. This encodes CASSRLAGPTDTQYF.

This clonotype appeared many times. The chain joins TRBV29-1 to TRBJ1-4, with TRBD1 matching over 10 bases. The CDR3 length is 13 residues. Trimming took 5 bases from V and 8 from J; bases not matched to a gene: 5. CDR1 and CDR2 (germline): SQVTM, ANQGSEA. As DNA, the CDR3 is TGCAGCGTTTCGGGACAGGGGCCCGAAAAACTGTTTTTT. The encoded protein is CSVSGQGPEKLFF.

This clonotype was detected ten times or more. The chain combines TRBV18 with TRBJ2-5; D tentatively reads TRBD1 or TRBD2 (5 bases each). Trimming took 5 bases from V and 2 from J, leaving 15 bases between them. The CDR3 spans 15 residues. CDR1 and CDR2 from the germline V gene are KGHSH and LQKENI. CDR3 sequence reads: CASSSRDASQETQYF. CDR3 coding DNA: TGTGCCAGCTCATCCCGGGACGCGAGTCAAGAGACCCAGTACTTC.

This clonotype came up many times. The chain uses TRBV6-5 and TRBJ2-7; 7 bases are a match to TRBD2. In germline, CDR1 is MNHEY, CDR2 SVGAGI. The CDR3 spans 15 residues. With V trimmed by 6 bases and J by 4 bases, 12 bases remained unmatched. CDR3 sequence (DNA): TGTGCCAGCAGCCCGAGGGGAGGGAGTTTTTACGAGCAGTACTTC. It encodes CASSPRGGSFYEQYF.

This clonotype has just a few counts. This chain connects TRBV19 to TRBJ2-5; TRBD1 agrees at 9 bases. The germline gives CDR1 LNHDA, CDR2 SQIVND (reference sequence). The J segment lost 4 bases and the V segment lost 7 bases, leaving 7 bases of the junction unmatched. This CDR3 is built from 14 residues. CDR3 in amino acids: CASKKTGGAETQYF. CDR3 coding DNA: TGTGCCAGTAAGAAAACAGGGGGCGCAGAGACCCAGTACTTC.

This clonotype was observed at least ten times. The chain employs TRBV3-1 and TRBJ2-3, with D possibly called TRBD1 or TRBD2 (5 bases each). V shed 1 base and J shed 2 bases, with 16 bases lying between them. Per germline, CDR1 LGHDT and CDR2 YNNKEL (reference sequence). The CDR3 totals 17 residues. The CDR3 sequence: CASSQVSSGTSTDTQYF. The CDR3 DNA reads as TGTGCCAGCAGCCAAGTTTCTTCTGGGACGTCCACAGATACGCAGTATTTT.

In regard to this clonotype: The junction does not match germline at one end; this may be a read error. V gene TRBV6-2 or TRBV6-3 combines with J gene TRBJ2-7; TRBD2 is a possible D gene (7 bases). CDR3 size: 15 residues. Germline V gives CDR1 MNHEY, CDR2 SVGEGT. CDR3 loop: CASSYGRGYVYERYF. The CDR3 DNA reads TGTGCCAGCAGTTACGGGAGGGGGTACGTCTACGAGCGGTACTTC.

This clonotype was found a few times. J is TRBJ2-2 and V is TRBV7-9; no reliable D call. V lost 4 bases and J lost 0, with 9 bases in between. The CDR3 totals 15 residues. Germline CDR1 SEHNR, CDR2 FQNEAQ (reference sequence). CDR3 protein: CASSYRVSNTGELFF. CDR3 nucleotides: TGTGCCAGCAGCTACCGGGTCTCGAACACCGGGGAGCTGTTTTTT.

The chain employs TRBV29-1 and TRBJ2-7, with 8 bases lining up with TRBD1. V gave up 1 base and J gave up 3 bases; unmatched junction bases: 8. The CDR3 sequence is 15 residues long. Germline CDR1 is SQVTM and CDR2 is ANQGSEA. Here the CDR3 reads CSVEVPGQAHYEQYF. The CDR3 coding sequence is TGCAGCGTTGAAGTCCCGGGACAGGCCCACTACGAGCAGTACTTC.

This clonotype has a handful of counts. The chain recombines TRBV6-2 or TRBV6-3 with TRBJ2-7; 10 bases line up with TRBD1. Germline V CDR1 and CDR2: MNHEY, SVGEGT. V dropped 5 bases and J dropped 3; count of bases not matched to a gene: 7. The CDR3 loop spans 15 amino acids. CDR3 residues: CASSPSGQGIYEQYF. The CDR3 DNA is TGTGCCAGCAGTCCCTCGGGACAGGGGATCTACGAGCAGTACTTC.